The 31 T cell receptor beta chains in this list originate from one sample, sequenced in a study of blood T cell repertoires in COVID-19. Sequenced by immunoSEQ multiplex PCR; TCRdb stores in-frame clones only, minus some. The data hold fewer than 250,000 clones, with around 90% observed a single time. Sequenced material: peripheral blood. Receptor source: a man aged 55-75 years who had recovered from COVID-19.

The V gene is TRBV7-7, the J gene TRBJ2-1; 7 bases map to TRBD2. Germline loops: CDR1 SSHAT, CDR2 FNYEAQ (reference sequence). The CDR3 is 15 residues long. J gave up 9 bases and V 2 bases, and 10 bases lay outside the gene matches. CDR3 DNA: TGTGCCAGCAGCTTATTCGATCAACCGGGGGGTGAGCAGTTCTTC. It codes for CASSLFDQPGGEQFF.

The chain links TRBV5-6 to TRBJ1-4; D call uncertain. The CDR3 loop spans 14 amino acids. Looked up from germline, CDR1 is SGHDT and CDR2 is YYEEEE. Between the trimmed V and J ends, which lost 4 bases and 8 bases, there was a span of 15 bases. The CDR3 loop is CASSGLTQGEKLFF. Here the CDR3 DNA reads TGTGCCAGCAGCGGACTTACCCAAGGAGAAAAACTGTTTTTT.

This rearrangement joins TRBV11-2 to TRBJ2-7; 9 bases are shared with TRBD2. Germline V CDR1 and CDR2: SGHAT, FQNNGV. V shed 2 bases, J shed 4 bases, and the junction held 15 bases outside the gene matches. The CDR3 extends over 18 amino acids. The CDR3 DNA follows: TGTGCCAGCAGCTTAAGGGGGGGGACTAGCACCCGAGCGTACGAGCAGTACTTC. Its protein is CASSLRGGTSTRAYEQYF.

V and J are TRBV7-3 and TRBJ2-5; 7 positions agree with TRBD1. V lost 6 bases and J lost 5; bases outside the gene matches: 6. CDR1 is SGHTA and CDR2 is FQGTGA in the germline V gene. There are 13 residues in the CDR3. The CDR3 spells CASSGGQLETQYF. The CDR3 DNA is TGTGCCAGCAGTGGGGGACAGCTGGAGACCCAGTACTTC.

The V and J genes are TRBV7-8 and TRBJ1-4; 8 bases fit TRBD1. Germline V gene sequence: CDR1 SGHVS, CDR2 FQNEAQ. The CDR3 runs to 14 residues. J was trimmed by 6 bases and V by 8 bases; bases with no gene match: 8. This CDR3 reads CASATRTGYEKLFF. Here the CDR3 DNA reads TGTGCCAGCGCCACCCGGACAGGGTATGAAAAACTGTTTTTT. The full variable domain, with the rest looked up from reference TRBV7-8 and TRBJ1-4, is GAGVSQSPRYKVAKRGQDVALRCDPISGHVSLFWYQQALGQGPEFLTYFQNEAQLDKSGLPSDRFFAERPEGSVSTLKIQRTQQEDSAVYLCASATRTGYEKLFFGSGTQLSVL.

The CDR3 DNA reads as TGTGCCAGCAGCTTAGAGGGCCCCCGGGAGACCCAGTACTTC. Protein sequence: CASSLEGPRETQYF. J is TRBJ2-5 and V is TRBV11-2; D gene ambiguous. The CDR3 is made up of 14 amino acids. Germline CDR1 and CDR2: SGHAT and FQNNGV. Trimming took off 0 bases at V and 5 bases at J, with 10 bases between the two ends.

The chain has TRBV7-2 and TRBJ2-2, with D possibly being TRBD1 (6 bases). Per the germline V gene, CDR1 is SGHTA and CDR2 is FQGNSA. The V end lost 1 base, the J end lost 2 bases, and 11 bases lay between the germline ends. CDR3 length equals 16 residues. The CDR3 region has the DNA TGTGCCAGCAGCTTAGTGGGGGCCCATAACACCGGGGAGCTGTTTTTT. Translated: CASSLVGAHNTGELFF.

CDR3 sequence (DNA): TGCGCCAGCAGCCCGTCAGGGGGCACTGAAGCTTTCTTT. Translated, it gives CASSPSGGTEAFF. The V call is TRBV5-1, the J call TRBJ1-1, with 7 bases matching TRBD1. This CDR3 spans 13 amino acids. Germline-derived CDR1 and CDR2 are SGHRS and YFSETQ. V was pared by 4 bases and J by 4 bases, with 4 bases of the junction left unmatched.

The chain recombines TRBV24-1 with TRBJ2-3; the D gene is possibly TRBD1 (5 bases). This CDR3 is built from 13 residues. The germline V gene encodes CDR1 KGHDR and CDR2 SFDVKD. V dropped 7 bases and J dropped 3 bases, with 10 bases sitting between them. The CDR3 DNA reads as TGTGCCACCAGCCGACAGTTTACAGATACGCAGTATTTT. It codes for CATSRQFTDTQYF.

This clone was counted only a few times. The chain links TRBV12-3 or TRBV12-4 to TRBJ1-1; tentative D call: TRBD1 (5 bases). The V end was cut by 4 bases, the J end by 10 bases, with 16 bases between. This CDR3 is built from 13 residues. CDR3 in amino acids: CASSSGGGETAFF. CDR3 bases: TGTGCCAGCAGTTCGGGGGGAGGGGAGACAGCTTTCTTT.

The chain combines TRBV18 with TRBJ2-3, with D maybe TRBD2 (6 bases). This CDR3 contains 14 residues. V lost 3 bases and J lost 0, with 7 bases in between. The germline gives CDR1 KGHSH, CDR2 LQKENI. CDR3 amino acids: CASSPRGSTDTQYF. Here the CDR3 DNA reads TGTGCCAGCTCACCCCGGGGGAGCACAGATACGCAGTATTTT.

This rearrangement joins TRBV28 to TRBJ2-1; D possibly corresponds to TRBD1 (6 bases). Germline V lookup: CDR1 MDHEN, CDR2 SYDVKM. This CDR3 region has 13 residues. The V and J ends lost 4 bases and 8 bases respectively, with 12 bases between them. Here the CDR3 reads CASSSSNRDEQFF. CDR3 coding DNA: TGTGCCAGCAGTTCCTCTAACAGGGATGAGCAGTTCTTC.

The chain employs TRBV7-9 and TRBJ2-7; 11 bases align to TRBD2. There are 18 residues in the CDR3. V dropped 1 base and J dropped 6; count of bases not matched to a gene: 14. CDR1 SEHNR and CDR2 FQNEAQ come from the germline V gene (reference sequence). CDR3 in amino acids: CASSLVTSGRGRPPEQYF. In nucleotides, the CDR3 is TGTGCCAGCAGCTTAGTAACTAGCGGGAGAGGTCGACCGCCCGAGCAGTACTTC. Looking up the rest from reference TRBV7-9 and TRBJ2-7 gives the full variable domain: DTGVSQNPRHKITKRGQNVTFRCDPISEHNRLYWYRQTLGQGPEFLTYFQNEAQLEKSRLLSDRFSAERPKGSFSTLEIQRTEQGDSAMYLCASSLVTSGRGRPPEQYFGPGTRLTVT.

This clone has more than one count but fewer than ten. The rearrangement uses TRBV7-3 and TRBJ1-1; a weak D match, TRBD1 (6 bases). CDR1 is SGHTA and CDR2 is FQGTGA in the germline V gene. V lost 3 bases to trimming and J lost 4 bases, with 12 bases between them. The CDR3 has 14 residues. This CDR3 reads CASSFGQGSTEAFF. The CDR3 DNA reads TGTGCCAGCAGCTTTGGGCAGGGGAGCACTGAAGCTTTCTTT.

CDR3 amino acids: CASSRALTSGYEQYF. CDR3 DNA: TGTGCCAGCAGCCGCGCTCTAACTAGCGGGTACGAGCAGTACTTC. The chain employs TRBV6-2 or TRBV6-3 and TRBJ2-7; 9 positions match TRBD2. The germline V gene has CDR1 MNHEY and CDR2 SVGEGT. This CDR3 has 15 amino acids. J lost 4 bases, V lost 6 bases, and 10 bases had no gene match.

The chain has TRBV5-1 and TRBJ2-5; 10 bases map to TRBD2. CDR1 is SGHRS, CDR2 YFSETQ, per germline. This CDR3 contains 18 residues. The trim removed 0 bases at V and 3 bases at J, leaving 11 bases unmatched. CDR3 in amino acids: CASSLARTSGELKETQYF. For the CDR3, the DNA is TGCGCCAGCAGCTTGGCCCGGACTAGCGGAGAGCTAAAAGAGACCCAGTACTTC.

The genes are TRBV7-2 and TRBJ1-6; 7 nucleotides line up with TRBD1. The V and J ends lost 5 bases and 4 bases, in that order; junction bases with no gene match: 5. The CDR3 is 15 residues long. The germline gives CDR1 SGHTA, CDR2 FQGNSA. CDR3 region: CASSPGQVYNSPLHF. The CDR3 DNA follows: TGTGCCAGCAGCCCCGGACAGGTTTATAATTCACCCCTCCACTTT.

The J gene is TRBJ1-4, the V gene TRBV5-1; D is undetermined. Germline V gene lookup returns CDR1 SGHRS and CDR2 YFSETQ. Trimming took 4 bases from V and 4 from J, leaving 8 bases between them. The CDR3 runs to 13 residues. Here the CDR3 DNA reads TGCGCCAGCAGCGGGCTGAATAATGAAAAACTGTTTTTT. This gives the protein CASSGLNNEKLFF.

The gene calls are TRBV11-2 and TRBJ2-3; D is ambiguous. Germline CDR1 is SGHAT and CDR2 is FQNNGV. Deletions cut 4 bases from V and 4 bases from J, with 6 bases between. This CDR3 has 12 amino acids. CDR3 residues: CASSSSPDTQYF. The CDR3, as DNA: TGTGCCAGCAGCTCTAGTCCAGATACGCAGTATTTT.

The genes are TRBV19 and TRBJ1-5, with a possible D match to TRBD1 (5 bases). Between the trimmed V and J ends, which lost 1 base and 5 bases, there was a span of 12 bases. CDR3 length equals 15 residues. CDR1 is LNHDA and CDR2 is SQIVND in the germline V gene (reference sequence). For the CDR3, the DNA is TGTGCCAGTAGTATAGTCAGGGCAGTGGATCAGCCCCAGCATTTT. Its protein product is CASSIVRAVDQPQHF.

This clone appeared a single time. The chain recombines TRBV6-1 with TRBJ1-3, with D possibly being TRBD1 (5 bases). The V and J ends lost 1 base and 8 bases respectively, with 15 bases between them. Germline-derived CDR1 and CDR2 are MNHNS and SASEGT. The CDR3 consists of 15 residues. The CDR3 region is CASSEVWVAGDTIYF. In nucleotides, the CDR3 is TGTGCCAGCAGTGAAGTGTGGGTCGCGGGGGACACCATATATTTT.

The J gene is TRBJ2-5, the V gene TRBV9; 7 nucleotides align to TRBD1. V was pared by 0 bases and J by 2 bases, with 1 base of the junction left unmatched. Germline-derived CDR1 and CDR2 are SGDLS and YYNGEE. The CDR3 totals 14 residues. The CDR3 loop reads CASSVVDRQETQYF. The CDR3, as DNA: TGTGCCAGCAGCGTAGTGGACAGGCAAGAGACCCAGTACTTC.

The chain recombines TRBV5-4 with TRBJ2-7; 7 nucleotides line up with TRBD2. The CDR3 spans 15 residues. The junction had 7 bases not matched to a gene; V was cut back by 4 bases and J by 0 bases. From germline, CDR1 is SGHNT and CDR2 YYREEE (reference sequence). The CDR3 reads CASSGGGLSSYEQYF. CDR3 DNA: TGTGCCAGCAGCGGGGGGGGATTGAGCTCCTACGAGCAGTACTTC.

As regards this clone: At one boundary the junction diverges from the germline segment, which might be a read error. The chain links TRBV7-3 to TRBJ2-2; 15 nucleotides line up with TRBD2. From germline, CDR1 is SGHTA and CDR2 FQGTGA. This CDR3 is 16 amino acids long. The CDR3 sequence is CATRTSGGAGTGELFF. The CDR3 DNA is TGCGCCACCCGGACTAGCGGGGGGGCGGGCACCGGGGAGCTGTTTTTT.

Written as DNA, the CDR3 is TGTGCCAGCTCCCGACAGGGGTCTGGAAACACCATATATTTT. It specifies CASSRQGSGNTIYF. V is TRBV3-1 (or the pseudogene TRBV3-2) and J is TRBJ1-3; 8 bases match TRBD1. Germline values: CDR1 LGHDT, CDR2 YNNKEL (reference sequence). CDR3 length equals 14 residues. With 8 bases clipped from V and 1 base from J, the junction kept 4 bases outside the gene matches.

The V and J genes are TRBV12-3 or TRBV12-4 and TRBJ1-2; D possibly corresponds to TRBD1 (5 bases). V dropped 6 bases and J dropped 7 bases, with 15 bases sitting between them. This CDR3 comprises 13 residues. CDR3 in DNA: TGTGCCAGCAGACCCTCCGGGGGTGCTGGCTACACCTTC. This gives the protein CASRPSGGAGYTF.

V is TRBV12-3 or TRBV12-4 and J is TRBJ2-5, with TRBD2 matching over 10 bases. The V segment lost 6 bases and the J segment 5 bases; nucleotides outside the gene matches: 0. The CDR3 runs 12 residues. The CDR3 coding sequence is TGTGCCAGCAGACTAGCGGGGGAGACCCAGTACTTC. This sequence encodes CASRLAGETQYF.

The rearrangement joins TRBV30 to TRBJ1-3, with D uncertain. The CDR3 is 18 amino acids. V was pared by 0 bases and J by 0 bases, with 18 bases between. Germline lookup yields CDR1 GTSNPN and CDR2 SVGIG (reference sequence). In nucleotides, the CDR3 is TGTGCCTGGAGTGTACGTTTAGTTGCCGAGATCTCTGGAAACACCATATATTTT. Its protein product is CAWSVRLVAEISGNTIYF.

This clone was counted a single time. The gene calls are TRBV24-1 and TRBJ1-5; D may be TRBD1 (6 bases). The CDR3 spans 14 residues. V lost 7 bases and J lost 0, with 9 bases in between. CDR1 is KGHDR, CDR2 SFDVKD, per germline. CDR3: CATSGQFSNQPQHF. CDR3 sequence (DNA): TGTGCCACCAGCGGACAGTTTAGCAATCAGCCCCAGCATTTT.

This sequence joins TRBV24-1 and TRBJ1-1; 8 bases are shared with TRBD1. This CDR3 spans 17 amino acids. Germline V gene sequence: CDR1 KGHDR, CDR2 SFDVKD. Trimming took 4 bases from V and 1 from J; bases not matched to a gene: 10. The chain's CDR3 is CATSESGTGPSNTEAFF. The CDR3 region has the DNA TGTGCCACCAGTGAGTCCGGGACAGGACCTTCGAACACTGAAGCTTTCTTT.

This chain links TRBV4-1 with TRBJ1-5, with 12 bases fitting TRBD1. Germline lookup yields CDR1 MGHRA and CDR2 YSYEKL. The CDR3 length is 17 residues. Trimming removed 1 base from V and 6 bases from J; junction bases left unmatched: 7. CDR3 protein: CASSQALGQGAFQPQHF. CDR3 bases: TGCGCCAGCAGCCAAGCATTGGGACAGGGGGCCTTTCAGCCCCAGCATTTT.